The 30 T cell receptor beta chains below were found in one sample sequenced in a study of cytomegalovirus exposure and HLA in healthy donors. The PCR used 60 Vbeta and 13 Jbeta primers. The assay was immunoSEQ multiplex PCR, and TCRdb's table has in-frame clones only and misses some. Found here are 200,000 or so clones, 70% to 90% of them singletons; the top ten hold approximately 2.9%. The sequenced sample consisted of PBMCs. The receptors shown here come from a man aged 30-40 years in good health and CMV-seronegative.

The chain recombines TRBV5-6 with TRBJ1-5, with D possibly TRBD1 on 5 matching bases. From germline, CDR1 is SGHDT and CDR2 YYEEEE. V was cut by 0 bases and J by 6 bases, with 7 bases left in between. This CDR3 contains 13 residues. Written as DNA, the CDR3 is TGTGCCAGCAGCTTGGGGGGGGGTCAGCCCCAGCATTTT. Protein sequence: CASSLGGGQPQHF.

The rearrangement joins TRBV5-1 to TRBJ2-2; 7 bases fit TRBD2. Germline loops: CDR1 SGHRS, CDR2 YFSETQ. V was pared by 2 bases and J by 5 bases, with 9 bases of the junction left unmatched. The CDR3 sequence is 16 residues long. CDR3 coding DNA: TGCGCCAGCAGCTTTGGGAGCGGGGTGACTACCGGGGAGCTGTTTTTT. It codes for CASSFGSGVTTGELFF.

Comments on this clone: An end of the junction does not agree with germline; a read error may underlie this. The chain employs TRBV6-6 and TRBJ1-1, with D possibly being TRBD1 (5 bases). Germline loops: CDR1 MNHNY, CDR2 SVGAGI (reference sequence). The CDR3 length is 11 residues. CDR3 DNA: TGTGCCAGCAAGGACAACACTGAGGCTTTCTTT. It codes for CASKDNTEAFF.

The rearrangement joins TRBV4-1 to TRBJ1-5; D is perhaps TRBD1 (6 bases). CDR3 length: 16 residues. Looked up from germline, CDR1 is MGHRA and CDR2 is YSYEKL. V dropped 1 base and J dropped 2 bases, with 12 bases sitting between them. CDR3 region: CASSQGGGRGNQPQHF. The CDR3 coding sequence is TGCGCCAGCAGCCAAGGAGGGGGACGGGGCAATCAGCCCCAGCATTTT.

The gene calls are TRBV7-2 and TRBJ2-3, with 8 bases matching TRBD2. Trimming cost V 4 bases and J 7 bases; bases outside gene matches: 7. The CDR3 is 14 amino acids. CDR1 is SGHTA and CDR2 is FQGNSA in the germline V gene. The CDR3 loop is CASSSSGGPNTQYF. CDR3 bases: TGTGCCAGCAGCTCAAGCGGGGGACCCAATACGCAGTATTTT.

With respect to this clone: A read error may account for a junction end that differs from germline. The chain joins TRBV4-2 to TRBJ2-5, with TRBD2 matching over 7 bases. Per germline, CDR1 LGHNA and CDR2 YNFKEQ. The CDR3 spans 16 residues. CDR3 coding DNA: TGTGCCAGCAGCCAAAGCGGGGCCAGCAAGGAGGAGACCCGGTACTTC. Amino acids: CASSQSGASKEETRYF.

The CDR3 is CASSQDGSYEQYF. The CDR3, as DNA: TGTGCCAGCAGCCAAGACGGGAGCTACGAGCAGTACTTC. The genes are TRBV4-2 and TRBJ2-7; D is perhaps TRBD2 (6 bases). The CDR3 extends over 13 amino acids. Germline values: CDR1 LGHNA, CDR2 YNFKEQ. The V gene lost 0 bases and the J gene lost 3 bases, with 6 bases spanning the gap.

This rearrangement joins TRBV5-6 to TRBJ1-6, with D tentatively TRBD1 (5 bases). Trimming shortened V by 2 bases and J by 5 bases, and 11 bases separated the two germline ends. Per germline, CDR1 SGHDT and CDR2 YYEEEE. The CDR3 spans 15 residues. CDR3 sequence: CASSFADTDNSPLHF. The DNA for the CDR3 is TGTGCCAGCAGCTTCGCGGACACAGATAATTCACCCCTCCACTTT.

This sequence joins TRBV18 and TRBJ1-5; tentatively, D is TRBD1 (5 bases). The germline gives CDR1 KGHSH, CDR2 LQKENI. The CDR3 consists of 16 residues. V lost 1 base to trimming and J lost 5 bases, with 15 bases between them. CDR3: CASSPLGVRVDQPQHF. In DNA form, the CDR3 reads TGTGCCAGCTCACCACTTGGTGTCAGGGTGGATCAGCCCCAGCATTTT.

CDR3 nucleotide sequence: TGTGCCAGCAGACAGGGGAACTCTGGAAACACCATATATTTT. This codes for CASRQGNSGNTIYF. The V and J genes are TRBV6-6 and TRBJ1-3; TRBD1 matches at 7 bases. Germline CDR1 MNHNY, CDR2 SVGAGI (reference sequence). With 6 bases clipped from V and 0 bases from J, the junction kept 2 bases outside the gene matches. The CDR3 consists of 14 residues.

This clone has only one observation. This chain connects TRBV9 to TRBJ2-3; TRBD1 agrees at 11 bases. CDR3 length: 18 amino acids. Looked up from germline, CDR1 is SGDLS and CDR2 is YYNGEE. V lost 2 bases, J lost 3 bases, and 11 bases stayed unmatched. CDR3 residues: CASSVSGTGGGDTDTQYF. CDR3 in DNA: TGTGCCAGCAGCGTGTCCGGGACAGGGGGGGGTGATACAGATACGCAGTATTTT.

The genes are TRBV7-9 and TRBJ2-1, with 8 bases matching TRBD2. The CDR3 covers 17 residues. After removal of 2 bases from V and 5 bases from J, the junction contained 11 bases not matched to a gene. Germline lookup yields CDR1 SEHNR and CDR2 FQNEAQ (reference sequence). The CDR3 sequence is CASSLTPLGGADNEQFF. The CDR3 DNA reads as TGTGCCAGCAGCTTAACCCCCCTCGGGGGGGCGGACAATGAGCAGTTCTTC.

About this clone itself: A read error may account for a junction end that differs from germline. The J gene is TRBJ2-3, the V gene TRBV7-9; perhaps D is TRBD1 or TRBD2 (5 bases each). The germline gives CDR1 SEHNR, CDR2 FQNEAQ (reference sequence). This CDR3 region has 17 residues. DNA of the CDR3: TGTTCCAGCAGCTTAGCGATAAGGGGCGCTAGCACAGATACGCAGTATTTT. This codes for CSSSLAIRGASTDTQYF.

The rearrangement joins TRBV19 to TRBJ2-6; a weak D match, TRBD1 (5 bases). The V and J ends lost 8 bases and 1 base respectively, with 15 bases between them. This CDR3 has 16 residues. Looked up from germline, CDR1 is LNHDA and CDR2 is SQIVND (reference sequence). CDR3 DNA: TGTGCCAGTCTACCGTCTCAGGGATCTGGGGCCAACGTCCTGACTTTC. It is translated as CASLPSQGSGANVLTF.

The chain is built from TRBV13 and TRBJ2-4; D is perhaps TRBD1 (6 bases). Germline V gene sequence: CDR1 PRHDT, CDR2 FYEKMQ (reference sequence). The CDR3 contains 15 residues. Trimming shortened V by 4 bases and J by 1 base, and 11 bases separated the two germline ends. The CDR3 loop is CASSSRGGAKNIQYF. CDR3 bases: TGTGCCAGCAGCTCCCGTGGGGGCGCCAAAAACATTCAGTACTTC.

The chain uses TRBV27 and TRBJ2-2, with a possible D match to TRBD1 (6 bases). V lost 0 bases, J lost 4 bases, and 12 bases lay in between. The CDR3 is made up of 16 amino acids. Germline CDR1 MNHEY, CDR2 SMNVEV (reference sequence). DNA for the CDR3: TGTGCCAGCAGTTTATCGCAGGGGATCGGCACCGGGGAGCTGTTTTTT. Amino acid sequence: CASSLSQGIGTGELFF.

The gene calls are TRBV7-2 and TRBJ2-5; 8 positions match TRBD2. The CDR3 totals 15 residues. With 1 base clipped from V and 5 bases from J, the junction kept 6 bases outside the gene matches. CDR1 and CDR2 (germline): SGHTA, FQGNSA. The CDR3 loop is CASSLGTSIGETQYF. CDR3 in DNA: TGTGCCAGCAGCTTAGGGACTAGCATCGGGGAGACCCAGTACTTC.

The chain has TRBV10-3 and TRBJ1-2; D unresolved. V was clipped by 2 bases and J by 5 bases, with 9 bases between them. Germline lookup yields CDR1 ENHRY and CDR2 SYGVKD. There are 13 residues in the CDR3. CDR3 nucleotides: TGTGCCATCAGTGAGGGCTCATCTTATGGCTACACCTTC. Translating it yields CAISEGSSYGYTF.

V is TRBV5-4 and J is TRBJ2-3, with D tentatively TRBD2 (5 bases). The CDR3 covers 14 residues. The germline V gene encodes CDR1 SGHNT and CDR2 YYREEE (reference sequence). Trimming took 4 bases from V and 1 from J, leaving 10 bases between them. The DNA of the CDR3 is TGTGCCAGCAGCCCCCGGACTGGCACAGATACGCAGTATTTT. Protein: CASSPRTGTDTQYF.

V and J are TRBV6-6 and TRBJ1-1; D is unresolved. Germline-derived CDR1 and CDR2 are MNHNY and SVGAGI (reference sequence). V lost 2 bases, J lost 8 bases, and 9 bases lay in between. The CDR3 sequence is 12 residues long. CDR3 loop: CASSYTAEEAFF. The CDR3, as DNA: TGTGCCAGCAGTTACACAGCGGAGGAAGCTTTCTTT.

This clone was observed a handful of times. The CDR3 nucleotides are TGTGCCAGTAGAGGTACTAGCGGGGGCCTTCGAGGAGCGCAGTATTTT. It is translated as CASRGTSGGLRGAQYF. The chain combines TRBV19 with TRBJ2-3; TRBD2 matches 11 bases. Per the germline V gene, CDR1 is LNHDA and CDR2 is SQIVND (reference sequence). The V gene end was trimmed by 6 bases and the J gene end by 10 bases; junction bases not matched to a gene: 15. The CDR3 loop spans 16 amino acids.

The chain couples TRBV2 to TRBJ1-5, with 8 bases aligning to TRBD1. Trimming removed 2 bases from V and 1 base from J; junction bases left unmatched: 1. This CDR3 contains 15 residues. Germline V CDR1 and CDR2: SNHLY, FYNNEI. CDR3 amino acids: CASSERTGSNQPQHF. Written as DNA, the CDR3 is TGTGCCAGCAGTGAAAGGACAGGGAGCAATCAGCCCCAGCATTTT. Full variable domain (remainder filled in from reference TRBV2 and TRBJ1-5): EPEVTQTPSHQVTQMGQEVILRCVPISNHLYFYWYRQILGQKVEFLVSFYNNEISEKSEIFDDQFSVERPDGSNFTLKIRSTKLEDSAMYFCASSERTGSNQPQHFGDGTRLSIL.

The chain has TRBV7-3 and TRBJ2-3; D might be TRBD2 (6 bases). Germline CDR1 reads SGHTA; CDR2 reads FQGTGA. The CDR3 runs 17 residues. Trimming took 3 bases from V and 0 from J, leaving 16 bases between them. The CDR3 nucleotides are TGTGCCAGCAGCTTCCGTGGAGTAGCGGTTAGCACAGATACGCAGTATTTT. Protein sequence: CASSFRGVAVSTDTQYF.

CDR3 loop: CASSRDRAPSYEQYF. CDR3 in DNA: TGCGCCAGCAGCCGAGACAGGGCCCCCTCCTACGAGCAGTACTTC. The chain combines TRBV5-1 with TRBJ2-7; TRBD1 matches 7 bases. The CDR3 runs to 15 residues. The trim removed 4 bases at V and 0 bases at J, leaving 7 bases unmatched. The germline V gene encodes CDR1 SGHRS and CDR2 YFSETQ.

The rearrangement uses TRBV15 and TRBJ2-5, with D perhaps TRBD1 (5 bases). The CDR3 is made up of 12 amino acids. The germline gives CDR1 LNHNV, CDR2 YYDKDF (reference sequence). Trimming stripped 2 bases from V and 5 bases from J, with 6 bases between. The CDR3 region has the DNA TGTGCCACCAGCAGAAAGGGGGAGACCCAGTACTTC. Its protein product is CATSRKGETQYF.

This chain joins TRBV13 and TRBJ2-1; tentative D call: TRBD1 (6 bases). Germline CDR1 and CDR2: PRHDT and FYEKMQ (reference sequence). Trimming cost V 5 bases and J 4 bases, with 15 bases left between them. The length of the CDR3 is 15 residues. For the CDR3, the DNA is TGTGCCAGCAGCCCACCACGGACAGTATACAATGAGCAGTTCTTC. Protein sequence: CASSPPRTVYNEQFF.

The chain couples TRBV10-3 to TRBJ2-7; 11 bases match TRBD1. This CDR3 is 13 amino acids long. Trimming took 7 bases from V and 3 from J; bases not matched to a gene: 2. Per germline, CDR1 ENHRY and CDR2 SYGVKD. The CDR3 spells CAIMGTGGYEQYF. The CDR3 DNA is TGTGCCATCATGGGGACAGGGGGCTACGAGCAGTACTTC.

This chain links TRBV5-4 with TRBJ2-7; D perhaps matches TRBD1 (7 bases). Per the germline V gene, CDR1 is SGHNT and CDR2 is YYREEE (reference sequence). CDR3 length equals 15 residues. Trimming cost V 4 bases and J 5 bases, with 19 bases left between them. CDR3 DNA sequence: TGTGCCAGCAGCAGGAGGGACAGAGGACAGAACGAGCAGTACTTC. Protein sequence: CASSRRDRGQNEQYF.

V and J are TRBV28 and TRBJ1-5, with TRBD1 as a possible D gene (6 bases). The CDR3 is made up of 14 amino acids. V lost 3 bases, J lost 3 bases, and 9 bases lay in between. CDR1 and CDR2 from the germline V gene are MDHEN and SYDVKM. The CDR3: CASSLPGANQPQHF. CDR3 nucleotides: TGTGCCAGCAGTTTGCCAGGGGCCAATCAGCCCCAGCATTTT.

The V and J genes are TRBV29-1 and TRBJ1-4; 7 bases are shared with TRBD1. The CDR3 covers 12 residues. The germline V gene has CDR1 SQVTM and CDR2 ANQGSEA. V dropped 4 bases and J dropped 8; count of bases not matched to a gene: 4. The CDR3, as DNA: TGCAGCGTTGGACAGGGTGCGGAAAAACTGTTTTTT. As protein: CSVGQGAEKLFF.